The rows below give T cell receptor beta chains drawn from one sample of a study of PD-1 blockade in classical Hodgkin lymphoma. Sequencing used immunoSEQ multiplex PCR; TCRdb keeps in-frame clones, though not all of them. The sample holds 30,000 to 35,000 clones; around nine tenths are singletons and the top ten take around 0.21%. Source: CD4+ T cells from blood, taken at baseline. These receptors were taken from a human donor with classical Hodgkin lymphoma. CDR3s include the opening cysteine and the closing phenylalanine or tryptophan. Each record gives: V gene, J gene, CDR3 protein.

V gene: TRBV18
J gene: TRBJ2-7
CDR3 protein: CASSQLGYEQYF

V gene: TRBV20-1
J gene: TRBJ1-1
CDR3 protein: CSASFRQAFF

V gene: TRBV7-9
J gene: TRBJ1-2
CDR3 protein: CASSPKGVGGYTF

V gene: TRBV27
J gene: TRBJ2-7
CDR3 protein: CASTPSSGALSGRRYEQYF

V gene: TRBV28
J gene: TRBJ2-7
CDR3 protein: CASSPNRYFIPYEQYF

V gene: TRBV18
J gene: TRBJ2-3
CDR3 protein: CASSPPASGRSTDTQYF

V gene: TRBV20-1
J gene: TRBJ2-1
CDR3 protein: CSAAKRSEFF

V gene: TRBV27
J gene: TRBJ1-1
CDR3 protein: CASRQGGTEAFF

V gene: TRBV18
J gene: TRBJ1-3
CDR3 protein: CASSPETGAGNTIYF

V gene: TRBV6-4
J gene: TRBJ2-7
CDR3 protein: CASSDFPSGWGPYEQYF

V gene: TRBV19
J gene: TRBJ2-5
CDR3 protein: CASSINPASQETQYF

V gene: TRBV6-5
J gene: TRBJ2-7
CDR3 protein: CASSGRRGYEQYF

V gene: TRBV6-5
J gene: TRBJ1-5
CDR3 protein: CASRHSGSNQPQHF

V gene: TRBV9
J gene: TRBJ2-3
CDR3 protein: CASSVGASSGITQADTQYF

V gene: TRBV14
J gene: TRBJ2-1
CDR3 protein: CASSQGSGASNNEQFF

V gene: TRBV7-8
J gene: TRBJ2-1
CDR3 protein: CASTHPRGRSNEQFF

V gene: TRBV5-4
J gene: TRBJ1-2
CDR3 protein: CASSPGGENRGLSGYTF

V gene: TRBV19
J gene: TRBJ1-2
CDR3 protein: CASSTGQNYGYTF

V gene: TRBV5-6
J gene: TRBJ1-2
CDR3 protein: CASSGWDSGYTF

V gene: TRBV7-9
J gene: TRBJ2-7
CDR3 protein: CASSSLLAGDEQYF

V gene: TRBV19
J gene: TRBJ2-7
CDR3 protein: CASSIEPRTAHEQYF

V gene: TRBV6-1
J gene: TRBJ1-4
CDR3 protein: CASSDGQGDEKLFF

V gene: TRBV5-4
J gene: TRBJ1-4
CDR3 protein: CASSQDSNEKLFF

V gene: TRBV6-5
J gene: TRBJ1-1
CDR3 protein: CASSLGGIGQNEAFF

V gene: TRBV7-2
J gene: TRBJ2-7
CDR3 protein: CASSLTSGDPMGEQYF

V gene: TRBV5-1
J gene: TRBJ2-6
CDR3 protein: CASSLALGDRGIPGANVLTF

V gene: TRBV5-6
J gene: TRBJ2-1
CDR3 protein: CASSRDYLNEQFF

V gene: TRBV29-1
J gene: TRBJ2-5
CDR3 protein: CSVETGQPQYF

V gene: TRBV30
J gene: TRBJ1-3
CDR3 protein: CAWSIPWGGGNTIYF

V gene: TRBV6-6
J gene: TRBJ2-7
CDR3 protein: CASSKELAGVYSEQYF

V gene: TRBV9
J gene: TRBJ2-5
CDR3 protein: CASSVGGGQTAETQYF

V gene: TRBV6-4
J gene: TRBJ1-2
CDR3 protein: CASSDPFSGDGYTF

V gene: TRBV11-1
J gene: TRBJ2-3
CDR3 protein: CASSGLSTDTQYF

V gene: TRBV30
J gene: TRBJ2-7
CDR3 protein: CAWSIADEQYF

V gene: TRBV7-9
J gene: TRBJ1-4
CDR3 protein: CASSLAYPLGILFREKLFF

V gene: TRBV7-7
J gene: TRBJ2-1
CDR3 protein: CASSLGDRENEQFF

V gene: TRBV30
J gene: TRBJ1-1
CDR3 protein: CAISREVIGAFF

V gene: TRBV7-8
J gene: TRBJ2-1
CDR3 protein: CASSLTGGAGNEQFF

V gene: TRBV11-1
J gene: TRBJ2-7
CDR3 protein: CASRRTGGAYEQYF

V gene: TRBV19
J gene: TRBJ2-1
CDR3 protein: CASSQSGSGHNEQFF

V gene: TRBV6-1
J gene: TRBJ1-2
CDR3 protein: CASSGRQDGYTF

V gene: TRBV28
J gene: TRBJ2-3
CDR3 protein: CASRIAGGPTDTQYF

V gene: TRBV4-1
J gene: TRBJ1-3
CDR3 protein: CASSRFTRLFDTGSAGNTIYF

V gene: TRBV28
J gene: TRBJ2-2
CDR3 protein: CAITGVAGTGELFF

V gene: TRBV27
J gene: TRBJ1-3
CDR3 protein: CASRGHYSGNTIYF

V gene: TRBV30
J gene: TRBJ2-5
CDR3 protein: CACPPRGGRIETQYF

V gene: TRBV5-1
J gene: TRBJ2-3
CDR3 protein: CASSLAVGGFPLNTQYF

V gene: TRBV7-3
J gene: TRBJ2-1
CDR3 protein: CASSLTGLAQQFF

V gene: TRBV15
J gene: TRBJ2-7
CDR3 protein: CATSRDLSYEQYF

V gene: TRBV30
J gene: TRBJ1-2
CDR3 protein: CASGRGGYGYTF

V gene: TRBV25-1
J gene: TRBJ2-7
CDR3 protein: CASSEYTDAKVYEQYF

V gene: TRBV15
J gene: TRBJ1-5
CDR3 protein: CATSRDGGRPQHF

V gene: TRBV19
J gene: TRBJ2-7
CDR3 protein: CASTPSRSLAGSYEQYF

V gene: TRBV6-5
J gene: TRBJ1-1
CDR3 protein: CASSWATGLGTEAFF

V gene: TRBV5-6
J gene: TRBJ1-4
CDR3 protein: CASSRADREGEKLFF